The rows below give T cell receptor beta chains drawn from one sample of a study of shared clonotypes between healthy human individuals. Libraries were prepared by immunoSEQ multiplex PCR; TCRdb keeps only in-frame clonotypes and omits some of them. The sample holds a few million clones, around 90% seen once. Sequenced material: naive CD4+ T cells from PBMCs. The receptors shown here come from a man younger than 35 in good health. Some clones in this sample may be carry-over from other donors' samples. Each CDR3 is given with its conserved first and last residue. Fields, in order: V gene, clone size, CDR3 length, D gene, J gene, CDR3 DNA, CDR3 protein. The D gene is left open where the match is weak. Only some rows state a clone size, as once, few, many or a class for expanded clones.

TRBV6-1	.	15	.	TRBJ1-1	TGTGCCAGCAGTGATTTGCAGGTATCGGGCACTGAAGCTTTCTTT	CASSDLQVSGTEAFF
TRBV7-9	.	15	TRBD1	TRBJ1-5	TGTGCCAGCAGCTCCCCTAACAGGGGAAGTCAGCCCCAGCATTTT	CASSSPNRGSQPQHF
TRBV15	.	15	.	TRBJ2-5	TGTGCCACCAGCAGAGATTATGACGCTTCTAGGACCCAGTACTTC	CATSRDYDASRTQYF
TRBV5-4	once	16	TRBD1	TRBJ2-2	TGTGCCAGCAGCAGCCGGGACAGGGGTCGAAACGGGGAGCTGTTTTTT	CASSSRDRGRNGELFF
TRBV18	.	14	TRBD1	TRBJ2-5	TGTGCCAGCTCACCCGGACAGGGGGGGGAGACCCAGTACTTC	CASSPGQGGETQYF
TRBV2	.	13	.	TRBJ2-5	TGTGCCACCCAGGGGGAGGGTTATCGGACCCAGTACTTC	CATQGEGYRTQYF
TRBV11-2	.	15	.	TRBJ2-7	TGTGCCAGCAGCTTAGGTTCGGGCAGACTCTACGAGCAGTACTTC	CASSLGSGRLYEQYF
TRBV11-3	.	17	TRBD1	TRBJ2-2	TGTGCCAGCAGCTTGTCCCCGGGACAGGGGGGGACCGGGGAGCTGTTTTTT	CASSLSPGQGGTGELFF
TRBV2	.	13	.	TRBJ2-7	TGTGCCAGCAACAGGGCCTTTTCCTACGAGCAGTACTTC	CASNRAFSYEQYF
TRBV7-2	.	15	TRBD1	TRBJ1-3	TGTGCCAGCAGACCACAGGGGGCGTTCGGAAACACCATATATTTT	CASRPQGAFGNTIYF
TRBV19	.	16	.	TRBJ1-1	TGTGCCAGTAGTAGGTCACAGGGAGGAGTGAACACTGAAGCTTTCTTT	CASSRSQGGVNTEAFF
TRBV7-9	.	15	.	TRBJ1-2	TGTGCCAGCAGCTTGTTTCCGGGACCGACGTATGGCTACACCTTC	CASSLFPGPTYGYTF
TRBV18	.	14	TRBD1	TRBJ2-2	TGTGCCAGCTCTCCGGGACAGGCCACCGGGGAGCTGTTTTTT	CASSPGQATGELFF
TRBV18	.	13	.	TRBJ2-5	TGTGCCAGCTCACGACAGGGAGGAGAGACCCAGTACTTC	CASSRQGGETQYF
TRBV15	.	15	TRBD1	TRBJ2-2	TGTGCCACTAAACCCGGACAGGCTGCCGCCGGGGAGCTGTTTTTT	CATKPGQAAAGELFF
TRBV7-9	.	14	TRBD2	TRBJ2-7	TGTGCCAGCAGCTTAACGGCGGGAGCTTACGAGCAGTACTTC	CASSLTAGAYEQYF
TRBV28	.	15	.	TRBJ1-5	TGTGCCAGCAGTTTGGGGACCCTTGGACGTCAGCCCCAGCATTTT	CASSLGTLGRQPQHF
TRBV28	.	17	TRBD1	TRBJ2-7	TGTGCCAGCAGTTTATGGGGAGGCGGACAGGGGCAGGACGAGCAGTACTTC	CASSLWGGGQGQDEQYF
TRBV27	.	14	.	TRBJ1-1	TGTGCCAGCACCCCCCCCGGGGGGGACACTGAAGCTTTCTTT	CASTPPGGDTEAFF
TRBV4-1	.	15	.	TRBJ2-4	TGCGCCAGTAACTTACCGGGGGCGGCCAAAAACATTCAGTACTTC	CASNLPGAAKNIQYF
TRBV7-2	.	14	.	TRBJ2-3	TGTGCCAGCAGCTTGATACACATTGGAGATACGCAGTATTTT	CASSLIHIGDTQYF
TRBV7-2	.	15	.	TRBJ1-5	TGTGCCAGCAGCCTCTGGGGGGCCGCCAATCAGCCCCAGCATTTT	CASSLWGAANQPQHF
TRBV11-2	.	16	.	TRBJ2-2	TGTGCCAGCAGCTTAGTCGGGGGGCATAGTACCGGGGAGCTGTTTTTT	CASSLVGGHSTGELFF
TRBV15	.	15	TRBD2	TRBJ2-1	TGTGCCACCAGCACCTGGAGCGGGAGGGGTAATGAGCAGTTCTTC	CATSTWSGRGNEQFF
TRBV28	.	13	.	TRBJ1-2	TGTGCCAGCAGGCAGACAGCTAACTATGGCTACACCTTC	CASRQTANYGYTF
TRBV7-6	once	17	.	TRBJ2-2	TGTGCCAGCAGCAAAGTAGGGTCAGGGCCAAACACCGGGGAGCTGTTTTTT	CASSKVGSGPNTGELFF
TRBV6-1	.	14	.	TRBJ1-4	TGTGCCAGCAGTGACCCGGGCCTTAATGAAAAACTGTTTTTT	CASSDPGLNEKLFF
TRBV18	.	13	.	TRBJ2-7	TGTGCCAGCTCACCAGGCAGGGCCTACGAGCAGTACTTC	CASSPGRAYEQYF
TRBV4-2	.	16	TRBD2	TRBJ2-7	TGTGCCAGCAGCCAAGAACTAGCGGGGGCCGCCTACGAGCAGTACTTC	CASSQELAGAAYEQYF
TRBV11-2	.	17	.	TRBJ1-4	TGTGCCAGCAGCTTAGATATTGCTGCCGGGACTAATGAAAAACTGTTTTTT	CASSLDIAAGTNEKLFF
TRBV28	.	16	.	TRBJ2-2	TGTGCCAGCAGTTTAGCGCAGGGCTCGAACACCGGGGAGCTGTTTTTT	CASSLAQGSNTGELFF
TRBV10-3	.	17	.	TRBJ2-7	TGTGCCATCAGTGGACAGCCAAGGACCCAGAGCTCCTACGAGCAGTACTTC	CAISGQPRTQSSYEQYF
TRBV2	.	11	.	TRBJ2-3	TGTGCCAGCAGTGACCCAGATACGCAGTATTTT	CASSDPDTQYF
TRBV28	.	15	.	TRBJ2-7	TGTGCCAGCAGAGACGGGACAACTCATTCCTACGAGCAGTACTTC	CASRDGTTHSYEQYF
TRBV29-1	.	16	TRBD1	TRBJ2-2	TGCAGCGTTGGGCGAACAGGGGGCGCCGACACCGGGGAGCTGTTTTTT	CSVGRTGGADTGELFF
TRBV30	.	12	.	TRBJ2-5	TGTGCCTGGAGCGGGAGAGGAGAGACCCAGTACTTC	CAWSGRGETQYF
TRBV6-4	.	21	TRBD1	TRBJ2-7	TGTGCCAGCAGTGACTCGATGACCGAAGGATCGCCCGGGGACAGGTCCCACGAGCAGTACTTC	CASSDSMTEGSPGDRSHEQYF
TRBV4-1	.	13	.	TRBJ1-3	TGCGCCAGCAGCCAAGACGTCGGAAACACCATATATTTT	CASSQDVGNTIYF
TRBV27	.	15	TRBD2	TRBJ2-5	TGTGCCAGCAGCCCGACTAGCGGGTTCCAAGAGACCCAGTACTTC	CASSPTSGFQETQYF
TRBV11-2	.	11	.	TRBJ2-7	TGTGCCAGCAGCCCTAGCTGGGCGCAGTACTTC	CASSPSWAQYF
TRBV2	.	13	TRBD1	TRBJ1-2	TGTGCCAGCAGTGAGGTGACAGGGAAGGGCTACACCTTC	CASSEVTGKGYTF
TRBV28	.	16	TRBD1	TRBJ2-7	TGTGCCAGCAGTCCCTACCGGGACAGGATGTACTACGAGCAGTACTTC	CASSPYRDRMYYEQYF
TRBV7-2	.	13	.	TRBJ2-1	TGTGCCAGCAGCTTAACCTACTACAATGAGCAGTTCTTC	CASSLTYYNEQFF
TRBV28	.	12	.	TRBJ1-3	TGTGCCAGCAGGCTCATCGGAAACACCATATATTTT	CASRLIGNTIYF
TRBV4-1	.	18	.	TRBJ1-5	TGCGCCAGCAGCCTGATGCCTGGACGGCCCCCTAGCAATCAGCCCCAGCATTTT	CASSLMPGRPPSNQPQHF
TRBV7-8	.	18	TRBD2	TRBJ2-7	TGTGCCAGCAGCTTAGCCGGGGTGTTGCGGGAGTATGGTCGCGAGCAGTACTTC	CASSLAGVLREYGREQYF
TRBV6-6	.	11	.	TRBJ1-1	TGTGCCAGCAGTTACTCCGCGAGAGCTTTCTTT	CASSYSARAFF
TRBV7-2	once	19	.	TRBJ2-6	TGTGCCAGCAGCTTTAGCGCATCCCCCTTGGCAACTGGGGCCAACGTCCTGACTTTC	CASSFSASPLATGANVLTF
TRBV5-1	.	14	.	TRBJ2-5	TGCGCCAGCAGCTCGACTAGGGCTGCAGAGACCCAGTACTTC	CASSSTRAAETQYF
TRBV7-2	.	14	.	TRBJ1-2	TGTGCCAGCAGCTTGGATCCCTATTCCCCCGGCTACACCTTC	CASSLDPYSPGYTF
TRBV12-5	.	13	.	TRBJ2-7	TGTGCTAGTGGTCCCGGGTCCTCGGGGGAGCAGTACTTC	CASGPGSSGEQYF